This T cell receptor beta chain was sequenced during a study of blood T cell repertoires in COVID-19 (dated by TCRdb to 2019 to 2021). As for the study more broadly: Samples covering the acute and convalescent phases of COVID-19 were provided by collaborators in the United States, Italy and Spain. The prospective study material was composed of cDNA or gDNA derived from T cells, B-cell-depleted T cells, or PBMCs. The dataset comprised deeply sampled blood TCRbeta repertoires from subjects exposed to, actively infected with, or recovered from COVID-19. The repertoires were released in a freely available public database meant as a resource for research on the immune response to SARS-CoV-2. Samples came from the ongoing ImmuneRACE study (first 160 participants) plus 1,254 subjects from 6 global collaborators. Nearly every sample came with metadata listing a de-identified subject ID, COVID-19 status, age in years and sex. Where available, HLA class I and class II types were taken from metadata supplied by the sample provider and were not determined by assay-based typing.

As for this clone: No cognate antigen has been identified for it. Base quality data are lacking; no much larger clone is found one base away.

TCRbeta CDR3 regions were amplified from genomic DNA by means of the immunoSEQ Assay, a bias-controlled multiplex PCR. Concerning the study's data processing: Nucleated cell counts per sample were estimated from amplification of reference gene primers within the assay. To quantify the absolute abundance of each unique TCRbeta CDR3 rearrangement, sequence reads were collapsed and filtered. For each sample, productive Simpson clonality was calculated as the square root of Simpson's diversity index across productive rearrangements. Entries here come from immuneACCESS through TCRdb and include only in-frame sequences with V and J called. Some clones fail to appear in such tables; in the studies checked, an unresolved V gene covers under half of the shortfall, and the cause of the remainder is unknown. The DNA was the basis for D and trimming; V, J and clone size are from that table. The sample data list 450,000 to 500,000 clones, and around 85% of these were observed just once. Jointly, the top ten make up about 3.2% of the sample.

Each collaborating institution followed its own protocols to collect whole blood in K2EDTA tubes. Collaborator samples were shipped for TCRbeta analysis as frozen whole blood, isolated PBMCs, or DNA extracted from either sample type. The germline V gene (reference sequence) sets CDR1 to LNHDA and CDR2 to SQIVND. V is pared back by 5 bases and J by 4 bases, with 12 bases lying between the germline termini. The CDR3 starts with the cysteine, ends with the phenylalanine, and has 14 residues. Only the CDR3 DNA stays, 42 bases, in frame from base 1. General conclusions and limits of the study: The quantity of clinical and demographic metadata differed by source and by participant and was supplied without curation.

The clonotype originates from a human donor in a cohort sampled during active COVID-19. Sequenced: peripheral blood. The rearrangement combines TRBV19 with TRBJ2-1; a weak D assignment points to TRBD1 (6 bases agree). The CDR3 in this case is CASSAGVWYNEQFF. DNA sequence: TGTGCCAGTAGTGCAGGGGTATGGTACAATGAGCAGTTCTTC.